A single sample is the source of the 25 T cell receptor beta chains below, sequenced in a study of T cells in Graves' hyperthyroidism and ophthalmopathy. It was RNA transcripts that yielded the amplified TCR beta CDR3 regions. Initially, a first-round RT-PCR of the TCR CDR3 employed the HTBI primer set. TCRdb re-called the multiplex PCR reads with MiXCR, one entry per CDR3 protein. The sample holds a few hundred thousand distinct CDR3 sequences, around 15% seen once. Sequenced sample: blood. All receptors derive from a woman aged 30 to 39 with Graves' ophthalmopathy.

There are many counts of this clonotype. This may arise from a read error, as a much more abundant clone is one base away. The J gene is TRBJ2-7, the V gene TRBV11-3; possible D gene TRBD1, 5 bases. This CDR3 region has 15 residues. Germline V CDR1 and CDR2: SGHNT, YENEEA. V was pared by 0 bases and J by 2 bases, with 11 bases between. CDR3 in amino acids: CASSLEAGFTYEQYF. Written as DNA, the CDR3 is TGTGCCAGCAGCTTAGAGGCAGGGTTCACCTACGAGCAGTACTTC.

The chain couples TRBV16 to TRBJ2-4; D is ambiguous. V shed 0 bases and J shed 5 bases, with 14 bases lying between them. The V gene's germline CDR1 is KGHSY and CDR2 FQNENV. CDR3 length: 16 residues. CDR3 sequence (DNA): TGTGCCAGCAGCCAATCTCTACTAAAACTTCAAAACATTCAGTACTTC. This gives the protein CASSQSLLKLQNIQYF.

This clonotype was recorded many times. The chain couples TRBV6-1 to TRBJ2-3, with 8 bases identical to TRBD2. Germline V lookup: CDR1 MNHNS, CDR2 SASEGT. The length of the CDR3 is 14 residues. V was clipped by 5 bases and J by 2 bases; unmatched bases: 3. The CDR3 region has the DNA TGTGCCAGCAGTTTAGCGGGGAACACAGATACGCAGTATTTT. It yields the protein CASSLAGNTDTQYF.

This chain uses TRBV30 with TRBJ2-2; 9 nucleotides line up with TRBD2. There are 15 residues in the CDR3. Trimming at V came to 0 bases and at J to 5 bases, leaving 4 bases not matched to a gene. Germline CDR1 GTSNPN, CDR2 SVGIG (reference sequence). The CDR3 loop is CAWSVGGGGTGELFF. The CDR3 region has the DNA TGTGCCTGGAGTGTCGGCGGGGGGGGGACCGGGGAGCTGTTTTTT.

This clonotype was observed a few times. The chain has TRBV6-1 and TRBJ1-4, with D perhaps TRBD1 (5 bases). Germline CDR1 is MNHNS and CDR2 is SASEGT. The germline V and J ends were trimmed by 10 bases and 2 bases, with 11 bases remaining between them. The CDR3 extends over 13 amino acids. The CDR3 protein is CATCGTTNEKLFF. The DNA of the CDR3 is TGTGCCACCTGCGGGACCACTAATGAAAAACTGTTTTTT.

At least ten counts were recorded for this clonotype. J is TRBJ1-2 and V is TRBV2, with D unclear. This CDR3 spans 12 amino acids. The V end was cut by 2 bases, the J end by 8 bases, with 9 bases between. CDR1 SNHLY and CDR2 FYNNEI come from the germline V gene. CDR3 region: CASSERIRGYTF. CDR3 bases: TGTGCCAGCAGTGAACGCATTCGCGGCTACACCTTC.

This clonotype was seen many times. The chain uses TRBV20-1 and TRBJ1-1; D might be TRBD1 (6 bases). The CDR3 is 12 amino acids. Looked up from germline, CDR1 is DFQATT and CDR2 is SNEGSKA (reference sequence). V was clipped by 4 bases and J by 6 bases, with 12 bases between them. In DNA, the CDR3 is TGCAGTGCTACAGGGACATTCGCTGAAGCTTTCTTT. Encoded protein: CSATGTFAEAFF.

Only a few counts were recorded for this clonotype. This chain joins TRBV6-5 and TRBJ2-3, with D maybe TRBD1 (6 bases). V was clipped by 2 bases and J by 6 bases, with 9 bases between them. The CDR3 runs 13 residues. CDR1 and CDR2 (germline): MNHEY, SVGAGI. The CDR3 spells CASSYGTKDTQYF. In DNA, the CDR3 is TGTGCCAGCAGTTACGGGACAAAGGATACGCAGTATTTT.

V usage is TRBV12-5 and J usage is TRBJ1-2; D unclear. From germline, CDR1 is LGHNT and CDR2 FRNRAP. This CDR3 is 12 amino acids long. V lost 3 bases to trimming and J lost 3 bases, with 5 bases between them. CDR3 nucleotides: TGTGCTAGTGGTTTCGGGGACTATGGCTACACCTTC. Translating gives CASGFGDYGYTF.

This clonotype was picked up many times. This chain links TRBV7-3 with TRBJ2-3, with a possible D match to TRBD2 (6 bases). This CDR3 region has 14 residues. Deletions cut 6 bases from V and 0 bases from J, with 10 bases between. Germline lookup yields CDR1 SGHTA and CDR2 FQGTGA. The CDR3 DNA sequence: TGTGCCAGCAGTGCGGGACGGAGCACAGATACGCAGTATTTT. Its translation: CASSAGRSTDTQYF.

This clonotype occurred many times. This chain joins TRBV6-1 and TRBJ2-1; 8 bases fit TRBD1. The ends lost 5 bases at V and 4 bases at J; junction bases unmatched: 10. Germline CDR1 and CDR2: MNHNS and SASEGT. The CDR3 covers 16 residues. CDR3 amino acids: CASSSTRTGRYNEQFF. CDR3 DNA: TGTGCCAGCAGTTCTACCCGGACAGGGCGGTACAATGAGCAGTTCTTC.

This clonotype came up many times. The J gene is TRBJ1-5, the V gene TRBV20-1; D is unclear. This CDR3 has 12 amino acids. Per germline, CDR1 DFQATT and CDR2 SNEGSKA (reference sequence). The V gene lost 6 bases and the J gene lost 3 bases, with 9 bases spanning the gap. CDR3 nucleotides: TGCAGTGCCCGACGGTACAATCAGCCCCAGCATTTT. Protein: CSARRYNQPQHF.

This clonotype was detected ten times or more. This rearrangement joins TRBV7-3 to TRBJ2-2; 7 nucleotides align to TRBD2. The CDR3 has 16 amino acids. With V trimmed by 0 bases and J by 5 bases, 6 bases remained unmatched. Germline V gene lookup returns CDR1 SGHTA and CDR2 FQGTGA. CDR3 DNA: TGTGCCAGCAGCTTAACCTGGACTAGGAGGACCGGGGAGCTGTTTTTT. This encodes CASSLTWTRRTGELFF.

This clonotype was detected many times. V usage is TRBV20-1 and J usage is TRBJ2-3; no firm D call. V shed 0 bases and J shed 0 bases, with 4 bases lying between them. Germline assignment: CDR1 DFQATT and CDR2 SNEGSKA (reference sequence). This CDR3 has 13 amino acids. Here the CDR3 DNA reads TGCAGTGCTAGAGATCCGAGCACAGATACGCAGTATTTT. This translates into CSARDPSTDTQYF.

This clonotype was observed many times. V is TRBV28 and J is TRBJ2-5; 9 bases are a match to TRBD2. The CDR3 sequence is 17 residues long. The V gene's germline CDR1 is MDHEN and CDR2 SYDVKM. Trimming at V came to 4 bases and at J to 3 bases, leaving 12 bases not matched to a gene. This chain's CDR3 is CASSSGVLAGVKETQYF. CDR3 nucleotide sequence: TGTGCCAGCAGTTCGGGCGTCTTAGCGGGGGTCAAAGAGACCCAGTACTTC.

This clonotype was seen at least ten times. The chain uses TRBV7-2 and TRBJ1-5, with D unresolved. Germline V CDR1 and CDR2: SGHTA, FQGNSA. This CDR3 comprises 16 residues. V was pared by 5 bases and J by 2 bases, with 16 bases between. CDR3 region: CASSARTQFGNQPQHF. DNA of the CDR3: TGTGCCAGCAGCGCCCGGACTCAGTTCGGCAATCAGCCCCAGCATTTT.

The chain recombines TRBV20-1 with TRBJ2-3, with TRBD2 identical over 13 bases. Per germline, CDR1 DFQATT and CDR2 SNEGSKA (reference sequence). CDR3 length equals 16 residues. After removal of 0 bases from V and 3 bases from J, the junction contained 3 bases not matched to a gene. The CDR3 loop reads CSARDPGLAGTDTQYF. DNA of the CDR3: TGCAGTGCTAGAGATCCGGGACTAGCGGGGACAGATACGCAGTATTTT.

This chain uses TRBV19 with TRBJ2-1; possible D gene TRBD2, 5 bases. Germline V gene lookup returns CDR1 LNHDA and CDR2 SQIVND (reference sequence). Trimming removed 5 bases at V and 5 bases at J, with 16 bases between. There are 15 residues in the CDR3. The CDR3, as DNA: TGTGCCAGTAGTCCCACGGGGTTCAAGGACAATGAGCAGTTCTTC. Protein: CASSPTGFKDNEQFF.

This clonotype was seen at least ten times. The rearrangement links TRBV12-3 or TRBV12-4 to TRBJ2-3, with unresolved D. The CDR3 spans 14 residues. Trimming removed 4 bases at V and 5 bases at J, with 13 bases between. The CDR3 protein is CASSSLLVGDTQYF. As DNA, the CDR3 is TGTGCCAGCAGTTCCCTCCTTGTAGGAGATACGCAGTATTTT.

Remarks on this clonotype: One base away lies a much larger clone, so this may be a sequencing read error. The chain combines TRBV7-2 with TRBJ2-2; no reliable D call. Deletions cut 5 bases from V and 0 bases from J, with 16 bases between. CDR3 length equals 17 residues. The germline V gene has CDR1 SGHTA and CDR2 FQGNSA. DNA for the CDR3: TGTGCCAGCAGCCCCCCCTCGCAGGCAACGAACACCGGGGAGCTGTTTTTT. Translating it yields CASSPPSQATNTGELFF. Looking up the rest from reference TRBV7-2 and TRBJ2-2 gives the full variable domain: GAGVSQSPSNKVTEKGKDVELRCDPISGHTALYWYRQSLGQGLEFLIYFQGNSAPDKSGLPSDRFSAERTGGSVSTLTIQRTQQEDSAVYLCASSPPSQATNTGELFFGEGSRLTVL.

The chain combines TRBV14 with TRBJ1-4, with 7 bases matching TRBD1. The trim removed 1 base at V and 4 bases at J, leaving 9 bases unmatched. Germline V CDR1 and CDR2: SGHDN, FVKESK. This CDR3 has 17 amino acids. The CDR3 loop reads CASSQGISAGGNEKLFF. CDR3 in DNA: TGTGCCAGCAGCCAAGGAATCTCGGCAGGGGGTAATGAAAAACTGTTTTTT.

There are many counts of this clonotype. The chain's CDR3 is CASSFLDKPGGTQYF. As DNA, the CDR3 is TGTGCCAGCAGCTTCTTGGACAAACCGGGGGGGACCCAGTACTTC. The genes are TRBV7-9 and TRBJ2-5; 7 nucleotides agree with TRBD2. After removal of 3 bases from V and 7 bases from J, the junction contained 11 bases not matched to a gene. In germline, CDR1 is SEHNR, CDR2 FQNEAQ (reference sequence). CDR3 length: 15 amino acids.

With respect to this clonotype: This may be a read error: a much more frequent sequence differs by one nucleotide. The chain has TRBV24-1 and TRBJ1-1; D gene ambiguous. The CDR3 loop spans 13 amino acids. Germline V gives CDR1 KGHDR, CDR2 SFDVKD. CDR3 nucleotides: TGTGCCATCAGTGGCGCGGTGAACACTGAAGCTTTCTTT. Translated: CAISGAVNTEAFF.

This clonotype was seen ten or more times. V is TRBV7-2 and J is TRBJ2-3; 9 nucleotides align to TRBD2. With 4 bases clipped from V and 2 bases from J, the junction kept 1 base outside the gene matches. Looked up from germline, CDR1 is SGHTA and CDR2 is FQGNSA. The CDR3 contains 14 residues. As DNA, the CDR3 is TGTGCCAGCAGCTGGACTAGCGCCACAGATACGCAGTATTTT. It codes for CASSWTSATDTQYF.

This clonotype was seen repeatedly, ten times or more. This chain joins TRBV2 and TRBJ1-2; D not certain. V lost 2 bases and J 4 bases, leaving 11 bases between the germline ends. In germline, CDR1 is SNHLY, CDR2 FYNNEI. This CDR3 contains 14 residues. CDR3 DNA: TGTGCCAGCAGTGAATGGACGGATACCTATGGCTACACCTTC. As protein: CASSEWTDTYGYTF.